Sequencing of this TCR beta chain was carried out in a study of blood T cell repertoires in COVID-19. On the study more broadly: Both acute and convalescent COVID-19 samples were obtained from the United States, Italy and Spain. PBMCs, B-cell-depleted T cells, or T cells were the source of the cDNA or gDNA that made up the material.

The CDR3 sequence is 16 residues long. The ends lost 4 bases at V and 7 bases at J; junction bases unmatched: 13. Germline V gene sequence: CDR1 MDHEN, CDR2 SYDVKM. Produced via immunoSEQ multiplex PCR; TCRdb's table is partial and in-frame only. The sample gives tens of thousands of clones, approximately 80% of which show up once; roughly a sixth is in the top ten. The receptor was derived from a human donor in a cohort sampled during active COVID-19. The specimen sequenced was peripheral blood. J is TRBJ1-2 and V is TRBV28, with 9 bases fitting TRBD1. DNA of the CDR3: TGTGCCAGCAGTTCTCGACCACAGGGGGCATTGAGTGGCTACACCTTC. This gives the protein CASSSRPQGALSGYTF.